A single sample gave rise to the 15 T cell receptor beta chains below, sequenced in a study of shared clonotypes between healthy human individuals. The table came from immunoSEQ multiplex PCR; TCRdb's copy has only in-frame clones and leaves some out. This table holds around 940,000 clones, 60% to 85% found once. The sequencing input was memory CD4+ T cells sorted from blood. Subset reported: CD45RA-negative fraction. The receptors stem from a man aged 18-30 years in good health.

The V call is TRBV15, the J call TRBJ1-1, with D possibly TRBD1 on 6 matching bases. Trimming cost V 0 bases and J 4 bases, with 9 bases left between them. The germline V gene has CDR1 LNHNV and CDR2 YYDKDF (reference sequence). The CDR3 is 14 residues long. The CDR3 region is CATSRDRGVTEAFF. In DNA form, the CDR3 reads TGTGCCACCAGCAGAGACAGGGGAGTCACTGAAGCTTTCTTT.

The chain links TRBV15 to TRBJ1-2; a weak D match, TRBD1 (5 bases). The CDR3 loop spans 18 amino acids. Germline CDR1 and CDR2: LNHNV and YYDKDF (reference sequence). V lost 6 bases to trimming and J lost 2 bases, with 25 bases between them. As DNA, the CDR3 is TGTGCCACCAGAGACCCCAGATCTCGGGGGGAGGCCAACTATGGCTACACCTTC. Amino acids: CATRDPRSRGEANYGYTF.

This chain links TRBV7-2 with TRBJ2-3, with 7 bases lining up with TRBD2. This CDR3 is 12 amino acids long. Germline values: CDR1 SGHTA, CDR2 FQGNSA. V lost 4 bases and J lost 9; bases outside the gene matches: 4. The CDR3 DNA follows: TGTGCCAGCAGCTGGACTAGTCCGACGCAGTATTTT. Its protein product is CASSWTSPTQYF.

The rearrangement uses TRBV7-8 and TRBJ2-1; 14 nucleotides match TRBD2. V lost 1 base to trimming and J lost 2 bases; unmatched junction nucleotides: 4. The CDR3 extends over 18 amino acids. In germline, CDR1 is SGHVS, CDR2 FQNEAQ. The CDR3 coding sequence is TGTGCCAGCAGCTTAGGCCCGGGACTAGCGGGAGCCTACAATGAGCAGTTCTTC. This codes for CASSLGPGLAGAYNEQFF. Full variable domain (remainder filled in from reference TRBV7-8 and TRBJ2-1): GAGVSQSPRYKVAKRGQDVALRCDPISGHVSLFWYQQALGQGPEFLTYFQNEAQLDKSGLPSDRFFAERPEGSVSTLKIQRTQQEDSAVYLCASSLGPGLAGAYNEQFFGPGTRLTVL.

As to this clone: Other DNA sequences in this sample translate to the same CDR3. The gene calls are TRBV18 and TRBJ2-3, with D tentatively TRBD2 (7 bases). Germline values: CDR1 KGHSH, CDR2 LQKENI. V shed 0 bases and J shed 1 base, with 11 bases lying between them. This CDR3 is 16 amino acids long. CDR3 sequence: CASSPPRGGGTDTQYF. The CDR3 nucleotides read TGTGCCAGCTCACCACCAAGGGGGGGCGGCACAGATACGCAGTATTTT.

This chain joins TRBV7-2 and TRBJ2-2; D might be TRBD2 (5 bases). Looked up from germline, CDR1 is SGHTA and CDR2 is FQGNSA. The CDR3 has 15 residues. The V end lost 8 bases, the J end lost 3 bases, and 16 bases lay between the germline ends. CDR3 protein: CASSSKRRDTGELFF. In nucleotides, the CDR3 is TGTGCCAGCTCTTCGAAGCGGCGCGACACCGGGGAGCTGTTTTTT. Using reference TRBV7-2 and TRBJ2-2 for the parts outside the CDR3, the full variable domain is GAGVSQSPSNKVTEKGKDVELRCDPISGHTALYWYRQSLGQGLEFLIYFQGNSAPDKSGLPSDRFSAERTGGSVSTLTIQRTQQEDSAVYLCASSSKRRDTGELFFGEGSRLTVL.

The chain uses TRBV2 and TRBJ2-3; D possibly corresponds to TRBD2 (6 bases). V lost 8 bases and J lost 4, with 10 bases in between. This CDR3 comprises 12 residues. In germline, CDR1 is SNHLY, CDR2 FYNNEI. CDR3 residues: CASQAGPDTQYF. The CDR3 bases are TGTGCCAGCCAGGCGGGGCCAGATACGCAGTATTTT.

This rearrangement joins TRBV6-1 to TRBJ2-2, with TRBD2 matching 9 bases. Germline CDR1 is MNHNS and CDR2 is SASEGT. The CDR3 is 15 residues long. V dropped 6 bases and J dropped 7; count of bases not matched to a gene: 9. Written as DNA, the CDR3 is TGTGCCAGCAGATTAGCGGGAGTTGGCGGCGGGGAGCTGTTTTTT. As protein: CASRLAGVGGGELFF.

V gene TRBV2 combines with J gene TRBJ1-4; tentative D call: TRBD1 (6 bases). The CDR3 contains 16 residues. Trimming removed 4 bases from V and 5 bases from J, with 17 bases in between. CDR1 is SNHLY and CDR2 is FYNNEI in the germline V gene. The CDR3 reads CASSAQGLMLNEKLFF. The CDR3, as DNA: TGTGCCAGCAGTGCACAGGGCCTCATGCTAAATGAAAAACTGTTTTTT.

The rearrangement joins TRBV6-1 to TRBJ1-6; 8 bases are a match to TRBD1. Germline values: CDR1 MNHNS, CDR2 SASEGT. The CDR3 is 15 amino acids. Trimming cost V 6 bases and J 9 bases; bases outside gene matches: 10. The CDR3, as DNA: TGTGCCAGCAGAATCCCCGGGACAGGTTCTTCACCCCTCCACTTT. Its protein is CASRIPGTGSSPLHF.

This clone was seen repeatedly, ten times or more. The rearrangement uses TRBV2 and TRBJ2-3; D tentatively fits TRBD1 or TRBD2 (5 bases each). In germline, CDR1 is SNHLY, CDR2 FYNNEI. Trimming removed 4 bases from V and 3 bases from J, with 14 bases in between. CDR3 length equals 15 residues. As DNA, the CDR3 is TGTGCCAGCAGTGTCGGGACGGGGCAAACAGATACGCAGTATTTT. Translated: CASSVGTGQTDTQYF.

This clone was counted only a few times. CDR3 residues: CASSPPPDRGYEKLFF. CDR3 in DNA: TGTGCCAGCTCACCCCCACCGGACAGGGGTTATGAAAAACTGTTTTTT. The chain joins TRBV18 to TRBJ1-4, with 9 bases fitting TRBD1. The CDR3 extends over 16 amino acids. The J segment lost 6 bases and the V segment lost 3 bases, leaving 8 bases of the junction unmatched. Germline V gene data show CDR1 as KGHSH and CDR2 as LQKENI.

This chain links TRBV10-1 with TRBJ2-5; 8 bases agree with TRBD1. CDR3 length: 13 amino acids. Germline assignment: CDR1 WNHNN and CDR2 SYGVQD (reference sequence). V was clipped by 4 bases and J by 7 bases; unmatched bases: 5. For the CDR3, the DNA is TGCGCCAGCAGTGCTAGAACAGGGGGGACCCAGTACTTC. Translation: CASSARTGGTQYF.

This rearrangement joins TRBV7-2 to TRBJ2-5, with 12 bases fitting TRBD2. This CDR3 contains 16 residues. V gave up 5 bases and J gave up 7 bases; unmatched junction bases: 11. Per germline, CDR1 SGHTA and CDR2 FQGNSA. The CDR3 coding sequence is TGTGCCAGCAGCACCCGACTAGCGGGGGCCAGAGGGACCCAGTACTTC. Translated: CASSTRLAGARGTQYF.

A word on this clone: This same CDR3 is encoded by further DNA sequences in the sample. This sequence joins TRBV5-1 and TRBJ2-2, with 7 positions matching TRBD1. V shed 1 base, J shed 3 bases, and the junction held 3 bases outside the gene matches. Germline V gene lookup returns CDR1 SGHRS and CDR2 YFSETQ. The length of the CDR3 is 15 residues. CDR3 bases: TGCGCCAGCAGCTTGACAGGGGACCACACCGGGGAGCTGTTTTTT. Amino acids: CASSLTGDHTGELFF.